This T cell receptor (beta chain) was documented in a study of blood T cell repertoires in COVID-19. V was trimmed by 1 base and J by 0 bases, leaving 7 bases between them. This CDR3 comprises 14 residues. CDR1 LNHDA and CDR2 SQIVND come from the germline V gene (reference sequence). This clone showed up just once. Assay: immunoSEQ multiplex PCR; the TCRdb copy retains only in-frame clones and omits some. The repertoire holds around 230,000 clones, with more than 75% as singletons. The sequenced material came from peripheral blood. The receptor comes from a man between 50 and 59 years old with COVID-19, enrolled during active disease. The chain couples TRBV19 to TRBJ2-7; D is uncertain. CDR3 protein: CASSIGGSSYEQYF. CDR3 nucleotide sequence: TGTGCCAGTAGTATAGGCGGCAGCTCCTACGAGCAGTACTTC.